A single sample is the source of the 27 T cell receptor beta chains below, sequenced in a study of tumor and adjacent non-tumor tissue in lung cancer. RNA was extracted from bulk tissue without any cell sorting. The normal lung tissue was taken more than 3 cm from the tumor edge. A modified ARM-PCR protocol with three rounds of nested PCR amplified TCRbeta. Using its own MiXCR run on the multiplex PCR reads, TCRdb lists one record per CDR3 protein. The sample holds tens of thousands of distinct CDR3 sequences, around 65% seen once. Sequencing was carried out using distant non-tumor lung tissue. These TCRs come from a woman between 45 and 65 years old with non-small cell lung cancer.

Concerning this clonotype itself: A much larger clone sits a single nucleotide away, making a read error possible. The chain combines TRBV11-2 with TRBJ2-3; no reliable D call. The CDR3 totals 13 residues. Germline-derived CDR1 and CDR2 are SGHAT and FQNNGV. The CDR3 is CASSLDCLNTLYF. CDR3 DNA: TGTGCCAGCAGCTTAGATTGTTTGAATACGCTGTATTTT.

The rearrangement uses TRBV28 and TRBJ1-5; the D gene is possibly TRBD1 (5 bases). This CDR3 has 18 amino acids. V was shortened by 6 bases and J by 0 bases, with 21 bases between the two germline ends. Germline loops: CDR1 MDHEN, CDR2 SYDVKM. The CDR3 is CASSPAEGTLYSNQPQHF. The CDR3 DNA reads TGTGCCAGCAGCCCGGCGGAGGGGACCCTGTATAGCAATCAGCCCCAGCATTTT.

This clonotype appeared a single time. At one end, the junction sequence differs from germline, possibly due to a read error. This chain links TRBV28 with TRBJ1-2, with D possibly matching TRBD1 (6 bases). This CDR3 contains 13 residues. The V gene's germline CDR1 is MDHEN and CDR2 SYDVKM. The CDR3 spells CATSLGQLYGYTF. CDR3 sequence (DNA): TGTGCCACCAGTTTAGGACAGCTATACGGCTACACCTTC.

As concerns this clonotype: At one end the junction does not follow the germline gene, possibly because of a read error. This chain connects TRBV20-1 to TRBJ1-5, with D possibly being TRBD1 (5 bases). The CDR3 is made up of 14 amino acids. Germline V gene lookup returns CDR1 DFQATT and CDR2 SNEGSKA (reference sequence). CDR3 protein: CNARGTASNQPQHF. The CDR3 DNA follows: TGCAATGCTAGAGGGACTGCTAGCAATCAGCCCCAGCATTTT.

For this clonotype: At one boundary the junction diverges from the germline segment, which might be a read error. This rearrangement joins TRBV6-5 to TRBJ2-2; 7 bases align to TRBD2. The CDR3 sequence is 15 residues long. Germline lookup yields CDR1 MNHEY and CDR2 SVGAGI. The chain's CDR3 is CASSYSTSHPGELFF. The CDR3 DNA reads TGTGCAAGCAGTTACTCGACTAGCCATCCCGGGGAGCTGTTTTTT.

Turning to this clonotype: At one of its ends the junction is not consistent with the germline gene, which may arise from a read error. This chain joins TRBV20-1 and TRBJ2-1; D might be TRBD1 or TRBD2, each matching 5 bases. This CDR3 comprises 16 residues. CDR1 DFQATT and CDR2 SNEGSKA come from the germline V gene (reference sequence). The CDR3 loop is CNACEPQRGSYNEQFF. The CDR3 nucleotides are TGCAATGCTTGCGAGCCACAGAGGGGATCCTACAATGAGCAGTTCTTC.

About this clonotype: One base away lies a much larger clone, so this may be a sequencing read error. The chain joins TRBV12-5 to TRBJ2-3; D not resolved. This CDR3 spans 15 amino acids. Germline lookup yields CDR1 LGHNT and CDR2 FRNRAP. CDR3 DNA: TGTGCTAGTGGTTTAGGCGGTATTGGCACAGATGCGCAGTATTTT. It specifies CASGLGGIGTDAQYF.

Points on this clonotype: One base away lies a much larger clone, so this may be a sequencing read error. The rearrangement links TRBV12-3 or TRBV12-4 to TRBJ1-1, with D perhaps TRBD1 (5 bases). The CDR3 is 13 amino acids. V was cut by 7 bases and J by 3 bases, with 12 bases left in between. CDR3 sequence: CASIQRGDTEAFF. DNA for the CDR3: TGTGCCAGCATCCAACGGGGGGACACTGAAGCTTTCTTT.

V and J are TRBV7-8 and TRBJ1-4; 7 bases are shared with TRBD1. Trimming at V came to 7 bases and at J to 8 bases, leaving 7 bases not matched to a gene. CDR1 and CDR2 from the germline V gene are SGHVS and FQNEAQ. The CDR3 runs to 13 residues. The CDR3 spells CASISGQEEKLFF. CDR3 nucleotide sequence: TGTGCCAGCATCTCCGGACAGGAGGAAAAACTGTTTTTT. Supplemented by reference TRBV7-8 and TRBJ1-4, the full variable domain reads GAGVSQSPRYKVAKRGQDVALRCDPISGHVSLFWYQQALGQGPEFLTYFQNEAQLDKSGLPSDRFFAERPEGSVSTLKIQRTQQEDSAVYLCASISGQEEKLFFGSGTQLSVL.

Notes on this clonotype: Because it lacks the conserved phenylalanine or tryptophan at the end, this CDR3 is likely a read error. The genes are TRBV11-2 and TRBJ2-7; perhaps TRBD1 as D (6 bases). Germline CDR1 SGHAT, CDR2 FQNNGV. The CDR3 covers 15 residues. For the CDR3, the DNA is TGTGCTAGCAGCTCGGAGACAGGCCGGACCTACGAGCAGTACTAC. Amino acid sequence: CASSSETGRTYEQYY.

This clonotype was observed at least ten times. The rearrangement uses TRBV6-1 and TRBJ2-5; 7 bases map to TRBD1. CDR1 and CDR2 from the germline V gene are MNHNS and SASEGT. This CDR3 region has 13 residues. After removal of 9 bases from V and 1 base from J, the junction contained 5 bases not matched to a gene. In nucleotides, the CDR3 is TGTGCCAGTTCCCGGGACAGCCAAGAGACCCAGTACTTC. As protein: CASSRDSQETQYF.

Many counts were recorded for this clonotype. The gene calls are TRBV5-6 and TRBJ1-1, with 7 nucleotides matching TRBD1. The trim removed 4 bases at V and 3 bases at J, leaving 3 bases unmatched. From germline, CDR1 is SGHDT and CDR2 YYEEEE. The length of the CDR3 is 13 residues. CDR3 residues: CASSIGQDTEAFF. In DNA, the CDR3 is TGTGCCAGCAGCATCGGACAGGACACTGAAGCTTTCTTT. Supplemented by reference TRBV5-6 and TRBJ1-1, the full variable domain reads DAGVTQSPTHLIKTRGQQVTLRCSPKSGHDTVSWYQQALGQGPQFIFQYYEEEERQRGNFPDRFSGHQFPNYSSELNVNALLLGDSALYLCASSIGQDTEAFFGQGTRLTVV.

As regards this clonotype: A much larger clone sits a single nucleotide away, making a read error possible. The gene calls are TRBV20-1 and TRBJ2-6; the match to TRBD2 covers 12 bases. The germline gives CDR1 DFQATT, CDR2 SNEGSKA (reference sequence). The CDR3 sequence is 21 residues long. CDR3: CSARDLLRTSGTDSGANVMTF. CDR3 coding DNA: TGCAGTGCTAGAGACCTATTACGGACTAGCGGGACCGACTCTGGGGCCAACGTCATGACTTTC.

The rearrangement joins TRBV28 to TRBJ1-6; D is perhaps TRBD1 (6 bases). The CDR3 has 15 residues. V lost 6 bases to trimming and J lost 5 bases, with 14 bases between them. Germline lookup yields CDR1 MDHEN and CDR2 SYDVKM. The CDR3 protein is CASSARGQNNSPLHF. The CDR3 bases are TGTGCCAGCAGCGCACGGGGACAAAATAATTCACCCCTCCACTTT.

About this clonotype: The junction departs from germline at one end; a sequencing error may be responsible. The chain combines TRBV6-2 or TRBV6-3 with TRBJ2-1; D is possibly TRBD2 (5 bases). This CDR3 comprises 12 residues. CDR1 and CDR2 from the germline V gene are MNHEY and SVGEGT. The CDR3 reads CGSSLQRDEQFF. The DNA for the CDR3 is TGTGGCAGCAGTTTACAGAGGGATGAGCAGTTCTTC.

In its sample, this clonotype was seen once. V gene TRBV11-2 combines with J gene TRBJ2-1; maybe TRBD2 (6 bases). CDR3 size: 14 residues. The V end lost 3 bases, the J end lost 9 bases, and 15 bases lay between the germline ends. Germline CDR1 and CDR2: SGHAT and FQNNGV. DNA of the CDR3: TGTGCCAGCAGCTTTAATCCGGGAGTGAGTGAGCAGTTCTTC. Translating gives CASSFNPGVSEQFF.

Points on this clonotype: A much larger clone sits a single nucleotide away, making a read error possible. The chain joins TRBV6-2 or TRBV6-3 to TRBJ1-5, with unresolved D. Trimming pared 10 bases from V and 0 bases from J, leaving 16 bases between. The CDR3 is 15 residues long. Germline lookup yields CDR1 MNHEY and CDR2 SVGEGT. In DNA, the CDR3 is TGTGCCAACAGCCTGCAATTAAATAGCAATCAGCCCCAGCATTTT. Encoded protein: CANSLQLNSNQPQHF.

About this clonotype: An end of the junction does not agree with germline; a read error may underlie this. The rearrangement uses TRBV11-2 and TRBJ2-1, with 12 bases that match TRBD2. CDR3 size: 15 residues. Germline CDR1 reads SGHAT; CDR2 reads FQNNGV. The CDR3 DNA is TGCGCCAGCAGCCGGACTAGCGGGAATTACAATGAGCAGTCCTTC. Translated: CASSRTSGNYNEQSF.

The CDR3 spells CASDFNPGMNEQFF. The DNA for the CDR3 is TGTGCCAGCGACTTTAATCCGGGAATGAATGAGCAGTTCTTC. The chain couples TRBV11-2 to TRBJ2-1; D is perhaps TRBD2 (5 bases). V was shortened by 8 bases and J by 7 bases, with 18 bases between the two germline ends. This CDR3 has 14 amino acids. CDR1 SGHAT and CDR2 FQNNGV come from the germline V gene.

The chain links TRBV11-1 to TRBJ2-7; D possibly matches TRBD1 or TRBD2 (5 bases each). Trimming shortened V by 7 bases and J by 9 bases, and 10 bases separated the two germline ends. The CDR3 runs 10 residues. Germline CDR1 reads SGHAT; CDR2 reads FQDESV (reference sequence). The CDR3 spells CASNGALQYF. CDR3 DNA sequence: TGTGCCAGCAACGGGGCACTGCAGTACTTC.

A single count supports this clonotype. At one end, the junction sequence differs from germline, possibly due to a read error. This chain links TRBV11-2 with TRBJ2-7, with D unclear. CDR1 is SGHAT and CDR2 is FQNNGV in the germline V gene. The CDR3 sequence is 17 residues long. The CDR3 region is CASSSKGGRIIGTEQHF. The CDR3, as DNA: TGTGCCAGCAGCTCAAAGGGTGGTCGGATAATTGGTACCGAGCAGCACTTC.

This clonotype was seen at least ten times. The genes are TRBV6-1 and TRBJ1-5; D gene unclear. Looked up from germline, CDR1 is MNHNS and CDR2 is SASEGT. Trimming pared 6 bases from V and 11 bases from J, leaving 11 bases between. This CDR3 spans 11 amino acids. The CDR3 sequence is CASRAVLAQHF. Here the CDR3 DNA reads TGTGCCAGCAGGGCAGTTTTAGCCCAGCATTTT.

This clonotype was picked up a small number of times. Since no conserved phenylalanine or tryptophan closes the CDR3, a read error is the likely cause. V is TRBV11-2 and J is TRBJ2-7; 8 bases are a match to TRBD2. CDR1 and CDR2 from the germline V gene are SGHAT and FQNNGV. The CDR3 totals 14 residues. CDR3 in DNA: TGTGCCAACAGCTCCCGACTAGCGAGCTACGAGCAGTACTCC. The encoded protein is CANSSRLASYEQYS.

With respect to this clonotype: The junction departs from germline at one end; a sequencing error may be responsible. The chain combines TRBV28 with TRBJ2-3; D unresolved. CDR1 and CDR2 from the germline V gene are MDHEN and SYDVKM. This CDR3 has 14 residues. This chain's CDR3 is CANSFVSGTDTQYF. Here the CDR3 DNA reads TGTGCCAACAGTTTTGTTTCAGGCACAGATACGCAGTATTTT.

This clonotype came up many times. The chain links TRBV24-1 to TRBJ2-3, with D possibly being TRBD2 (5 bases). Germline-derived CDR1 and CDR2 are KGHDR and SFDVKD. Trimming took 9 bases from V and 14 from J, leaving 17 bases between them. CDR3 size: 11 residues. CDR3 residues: CATQFGVNWYF. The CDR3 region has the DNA TGTGCCACCCAATTCGGGGTCAATTGGTATTTT.

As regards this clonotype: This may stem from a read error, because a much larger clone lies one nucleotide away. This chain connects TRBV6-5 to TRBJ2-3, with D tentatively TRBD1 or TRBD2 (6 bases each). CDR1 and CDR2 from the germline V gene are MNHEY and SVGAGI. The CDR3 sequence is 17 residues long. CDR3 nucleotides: TGTGCCACCAGTTACTCTGGGGGGCGCGCGGACACAGATACGCAGTATTTT. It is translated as CATSYSGGRADTDTQYF.

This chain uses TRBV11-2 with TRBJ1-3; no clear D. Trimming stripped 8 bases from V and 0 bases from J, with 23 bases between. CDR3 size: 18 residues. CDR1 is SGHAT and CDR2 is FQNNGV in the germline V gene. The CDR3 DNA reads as TGTGCCAGCCGCCCTCGGGGATATGGAATCCTCTCTGGAAACACCATATATTTT. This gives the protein CASRPRGYGILSGNTIYF.